The rows below give T cell receptor beta chains drawn from one sample of a study of T cell changes during pregnancy in multiple sclerosis. Here immunoSEQ multiplex PCR was the method, and the copy in TCRdb shows in-frame clones only, minus some. Of 77,000 or so clones in the sample, 93% were seen once. This material consisted of peripheral blood, taken in the second trimester of pregnancy. Receptor source: a female donor in good health, enrolled as a control in a pregnancy study. CDR3s include the opening cysteine and the closing phenylalanine or tryptophan. The D gene is left open where the match is weak. Only some rows state a clone size, as once, few, many or a class for expanded clones.

>TRBD2|TRBV6-5|TRBJ2-5|NA
TGTGCCAGCAGTTATTTGGGACTAGCGGGAGAGACCCAGTACTTC
CASSYLGLAGETQYF
>TRBD2|TRBV5-4|TRBJ2-1|once
TGTGCCAGCAGCACGCGGACTAGCGGGGGCGTCCGCTCCTACAATGAGCAGTTCTTC
CASSTRTSGGVRSYNEQFF
>NA|TRBV18|TRBJ1-1|NA
TGTGCCAGCTCACCACGGGACACCCTGACGGGGGCTTTCTTT
CASSPRDTLTGAFF
>TRBD2|TRBV7-3|TRBJ2-3|NA
TGTGCCAGCAGCTTAGGACTAGAGGCAGATACGCAGTATTTT
CASSLGLEADTQYF
>NA|TRBV30|TRBJ1-6|NA
TGTGCCTGGAGAAAAACAAGTTCCCTTAATTCACCCCTCCACTTT
CAWRKTSSLNSPLHF
>NA|TRBV27|TRBJ1-6|NA
TGTGCCAGCGCCCCGGGGGGCGCGGCCCTCCACTTT
CASAPGGAALHF
>TRBD2|TRBV15|TRBJ2-3|NA
TGTGCCACCAGCCGGTTTGGGGGGGACACAGATACGCAGTATTTT
CATSRFGGDTDTQYF
>TRBD1|TRBV9|TRBJ1-4|NA
TGTGCCAGCAGCGTAGGGACAGGGTTAGAAAAACTGTTTTTT
CASSVGTGLEKLFF
>NA|TRBV18|TRBJ1-2|NA
TGTGCCAGCTCACCTCTTCCCGACTTCTATGGCTACACCTTC
CASSPLPDFYGYTF
>TRBD1|TRBV19|TRBJ1-5|NA
TGTGCCAGTAGACCGGGACAGGTAGATAGCAATCAGCCCCAGCATTTT
CASRPGQVDSNQPQHF
>NA|TRBV5-6|TRBJ2-5|NA
TGTGCCAGCAGCCTCATTACAGGGACCGAGACCCAGTACTTC
CASSLITGTETQYF
>TRBD1|TRBV30|TRBJ1-4|NA
TGTGCCTGGGATCCGACAGGGTACGAAAAACTGTTTTTT
CAWDPTGYEKLFF
>NA|TRBV5-5|TRBJ1-1|NA
TGTGCCAGCAGCCCGAGAGGGACTGAAGCTTTCTTT
CASSPRGTEAFF
>TRBD1|TRBV27|TRBJ1-4|NA
TGTGCCAGCAGTTACGGACAGGGCGGAAAACTGTTTTTT
CASSYGQGGKLFF
>TRBD1|TRBV18|TRBJ2-7|NA
TGTGCCAGCTCACCAGGGACAGGGGGCTACGAGCAGTACTTC
CASSPGTGGYEQYF
>TRBD1|TRBV5-6|TRBJ2-3|NA
TGTGCCAGCAGCGCCCAGACAGGGTATCGCGCAGATACGCAGTATTTT
CASSAQTGYRADTQYF
>TRBD1|TRBV6-1|TRBJ1-2|NA
TGTGCCAGCAGTGAGGACAGGGGGGTAGTGAACTATGGCTACACCTTC
CASSEDRGVVNYGYTF
>TRBD1|TRBV7-2|TRBJ1-6|NA
TGTGCCAGCAGCTTATATGGGACAGGGGTCGCCCCCCTCCACTTT
CASSLYGTGVAPLHF
>NA|TRBV21-1|TRBJ1-2|once
TGTGCCAGCAGCAACAGGGACAGACACAACTATGGCTACACCTTC
CASSNRDRHNYGYTF
>TRBD2|TRBV10-3|TRBJ2-2|NA
TGTGCCATCAGTGAATTCGGCGGGGGGAACACCGGGGAGCTGTTTTTT
CAISEFGGGNTGELFF
>TRBD1|TRBV6-5|TRBJ1-1|NA
TGTGCCAGCAGTCGACAGGGGGTTAGATTCACTGAAGCTTTCTTT
CASSRQGVRFTEAFF
>NA|TRBV9|TRBJ1-1|NA
TGTGCCAGCAATCCCTCGGCGGTGGGGGGAGTAGGAGAAGCTTTCTTT
CASNPSAVGGVGEAFF
>TRBD2|TRBV4-2|TRBJ2-3|NA
TGTGCCAGCAGCCAACGGCGGGGGACCACAGATACGCAGTATTTT
CASSQRRGTTDTQYF